The present TCR beta chain was sequenced within a study of cytomegalovirus exposure and HLA in healthy donors. Study-level findings and limits: Later on, an analysis found that several of the most significant clusters appeared to be linked to common viral pathogens, which included parvovirus B19. In an earlier analysis, about 87% or about 30%: the productive usage of most TCR beta V segments. Generally TCR sequences proved uncommon, though certain public TCRs appeared in numerous donors.

As regards this clone: Its antigen is undetermined.

The PCR was carried out with 60 Vbeta primers and 13 Jbeta primers. Assay used: immunoSEQ multiplex PCR; TCRdb lists only in-frame clones, some missing. Of roughly 200,000 clones listed, 65% to 90% are singletons. Trimming at V came to 1 base and at J to 6 bases, leaving 3 bases not matched to a gene. The CDR3 loop spans 13 amino acids. Germline CDR1 SQVTM, CDR2 ANQGSEA. This receptor was identified in a woman aged 30 to 39 in good health and CMV-seronegative. The sequenced sample was PBMCs. The genes are TRBV29-1 and TRBJ2-1, with 7 bases that match TRBD1. CDR3 region: CSVEATGSNEQFF. In DNA, the CDR3 is TGCAGCGTTGAAGCGACAGGGAGCAATGAGCAGTTCTTC.